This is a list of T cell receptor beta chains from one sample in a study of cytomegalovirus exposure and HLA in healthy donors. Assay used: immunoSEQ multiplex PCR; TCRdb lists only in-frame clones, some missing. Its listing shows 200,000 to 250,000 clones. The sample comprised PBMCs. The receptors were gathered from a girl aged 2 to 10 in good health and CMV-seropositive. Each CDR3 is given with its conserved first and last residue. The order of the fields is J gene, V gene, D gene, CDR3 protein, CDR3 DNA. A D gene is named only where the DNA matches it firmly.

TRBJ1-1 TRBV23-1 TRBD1 CASSPIVEGQPEAFF TGCGCCAGCAGCCCCATCGTCGAGGGACAGCCTGAAGCTTTCTTT
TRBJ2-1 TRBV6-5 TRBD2 CASSYTAGGPYNEQFF TGTGCCAGCAGTTATACAGCGGGAGGGCCGTACAATGAGCAGTTCTTC
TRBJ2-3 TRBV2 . CASSEPSGDVYNTDTQYF TGTGCCAGCAGTGAACCCAGCGGAGACGTTTACAACACAGATACGCAGTATTTT
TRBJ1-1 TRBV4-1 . CASSLRGDSEAFF TGCGCCAGCAGCCTCCGAGGAGACTCTGAAGCTTTCTTT
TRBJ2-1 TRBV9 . CASSVAAGSPYNEQFF TGTGCCAGCAGCGTAGCTGCGGGTTCCCCCTACAATGAGCAGTTCTTC
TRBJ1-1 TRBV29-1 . CSVATVLNTEAFF TGCAGCGTGGCTACAGTGCTGAACACTGAAGCTTTCTTT
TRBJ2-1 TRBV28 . CASMRDSFNNEQFF TGTGCCAGCATGCGGGACTCGTTCAACAATGAGCAGTTCTTC
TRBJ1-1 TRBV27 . CASSLEGRNTEAFF TGTGCCAGCAGTTTGGAGGGCAGGAACACTGAAGCTTTCTTT
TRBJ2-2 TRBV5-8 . CASSKGQNTGELFF TGTGCCAGCAGCAAGGGACAGAACACCGGGGAGCTGTTTTTT
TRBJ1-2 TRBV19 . CASSMAGLSYTF TGTGCCAGTAGTATGGCAGGCTTGAGCTACACCTTC
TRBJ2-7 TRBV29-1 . CSVALVSSSEQYF TGCAGCGTGGCCCTAGTCTCGTCCTCCGAGCAGTACTTC
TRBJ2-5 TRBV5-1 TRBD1 CASSFGDRKNQETQYF TGCGCCAGCAGCTTTGGGGACAGGAAAAACCAAGAGACCCAGTACTTC
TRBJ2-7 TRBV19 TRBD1 CASSKRTGSSGEQYF TGTGCCAGTAGTAAACGGACAGGGAGTTCCGGCGAGCAGTACTTC
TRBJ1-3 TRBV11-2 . CASSFRGSPGNTIYF TGTGCCAGCAGCTTTAGGGGAAGCCCTGGAAACACCATATATTTT
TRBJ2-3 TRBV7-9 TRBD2 CASSLLAGQSTDTQYF TGTGCCAGCAGCTTACTAGCGGGCCAGAGCACAGATACGCAGTATTTT
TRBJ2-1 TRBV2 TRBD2 CASSEMGLAYNEQFF TGTGCCAGCAGTGAAATGGGACTAGCTTACAATGAGCAGTTCTTC
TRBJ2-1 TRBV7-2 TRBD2 CASSPGTSGFYNEQFF TGTGCCAGCAGCCCGGGGACTAGCGGGTTTTACAATGAGCAGTTCTTC
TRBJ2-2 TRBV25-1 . CASSDGRLLTGELFF TGTGCCAGCAGTGATGGGAGACTACTCACCGGGGAGCTGTTTTTT
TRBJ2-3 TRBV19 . CASRNPPPGDTQYF TGTGCCAGTAGGAATCCCCCTCCGGGGGATACGCAGTATTTT
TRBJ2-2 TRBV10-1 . CASSETGWDANTGELFF TGCGCCAGCAGTGAAACAGGGTGGGATGCGAACACCGGGGAGCTGTTTTTT
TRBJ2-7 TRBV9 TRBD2 CASSVGLTSGRAYEQYF TGTGCCAGCAGCGTAGGATTGACTAGCGGGAGGGCCTACGAGCAGTACTTC
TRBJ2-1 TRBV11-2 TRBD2 CASSLGLGLAGVNEQFF TGTGCCAGCAGCTTAGGGCTGGGACTAGCGGGAGTCAATGAGCAGTTCTTC
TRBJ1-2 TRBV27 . CASSLAGAGNYGYTF TGTGCCAGCAGTTTGGCGGGGGCGGGGAACTATGGCTACACCTTC
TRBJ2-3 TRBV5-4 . CASSLGGGGADTQYF TGTGCCAGCAGCTTGGGAGGGGGAGGGGCAGATACGCAGTATTTT
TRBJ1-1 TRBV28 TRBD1 CASSLEGGEAFF TGTGCCAGCAGTTTAGAAGGGGGCGAAGCTTTCTTT
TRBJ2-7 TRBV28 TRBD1 CASSLRDRGKYEQYF TGTGCCAGCAGTTTGCGGGACAGGGGTAAATACGAGCAGTACTTC
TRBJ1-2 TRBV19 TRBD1 CASRDRDRNYGYTF TGTGCCAGTAGAGATCGGGACAGGAACTATGGCTACACCTTC
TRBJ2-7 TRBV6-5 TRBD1 CASSRQGGGSYEQYF TGTGCCAGCAGCCGACAGGGCGGTGGCTCCTACGAGCAGTACTTC
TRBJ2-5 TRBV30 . CAWLHRRDQETQHF TGTGCCTGGTTACACCGGAGAGACCAAGAGACCCAGCACTTC
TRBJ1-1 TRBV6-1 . CASSFLLEAFF TGTGCCAGCAGTTTTCTTCTCGAAGCTTTCTTT
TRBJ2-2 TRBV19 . CASSIRGTGELFF TGTGCCAGTAGTATAAGGGGAACCGGGGAGCTGTTTTTT
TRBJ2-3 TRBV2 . CASSVKSGDTQYF TGTGCCAGCAGTGTAAAATCCGGAGATACGCAGTATTTT
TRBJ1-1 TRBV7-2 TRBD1 CASSLDRDNEAFF TGTGCCAGCAGCTTGGACAGGGACAATGAAGCTTTCTTT
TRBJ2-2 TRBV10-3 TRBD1 CAISEGQGAGELFF TGTGCCATCAGTGAGGGACAGGGAGCCGGGGAGCTGTTTTTT
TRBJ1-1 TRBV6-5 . CASSGMNTEAFF TGTGCCAGCAGCGGTATGAACACTGAAGCTTTCTTT
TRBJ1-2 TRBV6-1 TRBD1 CASSMAPGQNYGYTF TGTGCCAGCAGTATGGCCCCGGGACAGAACTATGGCTACACCTTC
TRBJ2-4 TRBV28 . CASSSRGGAKNIQYF TGTGCCAGCAGTTCCCGTGGCGGAGCCAAAAACATTCAGTACTTC
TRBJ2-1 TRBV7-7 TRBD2 CASSLVAGGEQFF TGTGCCAGCAGCTTAGTAGCGGGAGGTGAGCAGTTCTTC
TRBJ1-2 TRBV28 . CASVTGHYGYTF TGTGCCAGCGTCACAGGGCACTATGGCTACACCTTC
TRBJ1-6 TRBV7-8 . CASSPPQGNGTPLHF TGTGCCAGCAGCCCCCCCCAGGGTAATGGGACACCCCTCCACTTT
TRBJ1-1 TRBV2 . CASSETVTGIVNTEAFF TGTGCCAGCAGTGAAACAGTAACAGGCATAGTGAACACTGAAGCTTTCTTT
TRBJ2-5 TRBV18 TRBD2 CASSHRLAGGPKETQYF TGTGCCAGCTCACACAGACTAGCGGGAGGGCCGAAGGAGACCCAGTACTTC
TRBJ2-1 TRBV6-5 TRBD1 CASSRDRGPYNEQFF TGTGCCAGCAGTAGGGACAGGGGCCCCTACAATGAGCAGTTCTTC
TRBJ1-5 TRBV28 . CASSLGRGLNQPQHF TGTGCCAGCAGCCTCGGCAGGGGCCTCAATCAGCCCCAGCATTTT
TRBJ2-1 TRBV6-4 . CASSDLRSNEHNEQFF TGTGCCAGCAGTGACCTGAGGAGTAATGAGCACAATGAGCAGTTCTTC
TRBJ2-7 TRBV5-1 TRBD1 CASSLGQGVNEQYF TGCGCCAGCAGCTTGGGACAGGGGGTCAACGAGCAGTACTTC
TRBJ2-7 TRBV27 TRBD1 CASSFVSGQGNHHEQYF TGTGCCAGCAGTTTCGTTTCCGGACAGGGAAATCACCACGAGCAGTACTTC
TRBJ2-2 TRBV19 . CAGQYQNTGELFF TGTGCCGGACAGTATCAGAACACCGGGGAGCTGTTTTTT
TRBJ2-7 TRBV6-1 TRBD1 CASSEPGQGNSYEQYF TGTGCCAGCAGTGAACCTGGACAGGGCAACTCCTACGAGCAGTACTTC
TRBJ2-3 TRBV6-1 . CASSGPLAPLTDTQYF TGTGCCAGCAGTGGCCCCCTAGCCCCCCTCACAGATACGCAGTATTTT
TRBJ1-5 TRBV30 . CAWSVTEYNQPQHF TGTGCCTGGAGTGTAACAGAGTATAATCAGCCCCAGCATTTT
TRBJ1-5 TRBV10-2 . CASSEYGESGNQPQHF TGCGCCAGCAGTGAGTATGGGGAGTCTGGGAATCAGCCCCAGCATTTT
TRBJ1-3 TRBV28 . CASSFRGNGNTIYF TGTGCCAGCAGTTTCCGGGGGAATGGAAACACCATATATTTT
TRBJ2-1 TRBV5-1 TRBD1 CASSLGVGRQGPNEQFF TGCGCCAGCAGCTTAGGCGTAGGGAGACAGGGACCAAATGAGCAGTTCTTC
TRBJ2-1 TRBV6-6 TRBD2 CASSPGLAGLNEQFF TGTGCCAGCAGTCCGGGACTAGCGGGACTCAATGAGCAGTTCTTC
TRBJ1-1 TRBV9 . CASSVSGVGHTEAFF TGTGCCAGCAGCGTATCCGGGGTAGGGCACACTGAAGCTTTCTTT
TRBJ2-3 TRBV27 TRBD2 CASSRRLAGAYTDTQYF TGTGCCAGCAGTCGCCGACTAGCGGGGGCCTACACAGATACGCAGTATTTT
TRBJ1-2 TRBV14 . CASSQERDLSYGYTF TGTGCCAGCAGCCAAGAGAGGGATTTGAGCTATGGCTACACCTTC
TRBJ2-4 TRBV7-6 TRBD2 CASSLVAGGGKNIQYF TGTGCCAGCAGCTTAGTGGCGGGGGGAGGCAAAAACATTCAGTACTTC